This T cell receptor (beta chain) originates from a study of identical twins. Trimming removed 5 bases from V and 6 bases from J, with 9 bases in between. Germline CDR1 reads SGHVS; CDR2 reads FQNEAQ. The CDR3 is made up of 12 amino acids. One entry per CDR3 protein, called by TCRdb with MiXCR from the 5' RACE reads. The sample includes 500,000 to 600,000 distinct CDR3 sequences, roughly 21% of them seen just once. These sequences were also reported in another study, on T cells expressing NK-cell markers.

Sequencing was carried out using CD4+ T cells sorted from blood. The source is a woman between 18 and 29 years old in good health. This sequence joins TRBV7-8 and TRBJ2-3; D remains unclear. In DNA, the CDR3 is TGTGCCAGCAGCCCCGGTATGGATACGCAGTATTTT. Residues: CASSPGMDTQYF. Using reference TRBV7-8 and TRBJ2-3 for the parts outside the CDR3, the full variable domain is GAGVSQSPRYKVAKRGQDVALRCDPISGHVSLFWYQQALGQGPEFLTYFQNEAQLDKSGLPSDRFFAERPEGSVSTLKIQRTQQEDSAVYLCASSPGMDTQYFGPGTRLTVL.